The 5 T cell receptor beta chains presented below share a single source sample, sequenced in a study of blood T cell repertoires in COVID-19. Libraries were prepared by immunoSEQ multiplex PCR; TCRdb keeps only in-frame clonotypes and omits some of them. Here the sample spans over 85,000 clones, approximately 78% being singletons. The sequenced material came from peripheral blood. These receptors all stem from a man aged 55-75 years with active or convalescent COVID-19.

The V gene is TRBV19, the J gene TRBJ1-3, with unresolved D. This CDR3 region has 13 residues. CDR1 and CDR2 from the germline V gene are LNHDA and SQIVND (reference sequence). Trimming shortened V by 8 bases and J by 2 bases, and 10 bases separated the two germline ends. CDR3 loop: CASSVAPGNTIYF. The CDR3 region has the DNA TGTGCCAGTTCTGTAGCCCCTGGAAACACCATATATTTT.

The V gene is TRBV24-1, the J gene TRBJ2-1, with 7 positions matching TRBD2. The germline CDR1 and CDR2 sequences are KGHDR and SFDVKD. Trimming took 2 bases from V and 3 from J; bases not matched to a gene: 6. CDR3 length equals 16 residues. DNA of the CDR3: TGTGCCACCAGTGATTGGCCTAGCGGTTACTACAATGAGCAGTTCTTC. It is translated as CATSDWPSGYYNEQFF.

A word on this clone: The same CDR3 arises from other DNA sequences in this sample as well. In nucleotides, the CDR3 is TGTGCCAGCAGTGCAAGAAGGGGGGGGCGCACCGGGGAGCTGTTTTTT. It specifies CASSARRGGRTGELFF. The V gene is TRBV25-1, the J gene TRBJ2-2, with D possibly being TRBD2 (7 bases). V lost 4 bases to trimming and J lost 4 bases, with 16 bases between them. The CDR3 totals 16 residues. CDR1 MGHDK and CDR2 SYGVNS come from the germline V gene.

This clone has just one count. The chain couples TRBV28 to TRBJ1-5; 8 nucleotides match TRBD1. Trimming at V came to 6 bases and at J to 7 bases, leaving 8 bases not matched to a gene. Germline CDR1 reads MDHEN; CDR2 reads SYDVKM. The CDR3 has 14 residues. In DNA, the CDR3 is TGTGCCAGCAGCCCAGGACAGGGCGGCCAGCCCCAGCATTTT. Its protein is CASSPGQGGQPQHF.

CDR3 amino acids: CASGELEQFF. The CDR3 DNA reads TGTGCCAGCGGGGAACTAGAACAGTTCTTC. This chain joins TRBV2 and TRBJ2-1; D possibly corresponds to TRBD2 (5 bases). This CDR3 has 10 residues. V lost 8 bases to trimming and J lost 13 bases, with 12 bases between them. CDR1 is SNHLY and CDR2 is FYNNEI in the germline V gene.